Listed below are T cell receptor beta chains from one sample, sequenced in a study of vaccination and CD4 T cells after COVID-19. TCRdb re-derived calls from the PCR reads in MiXCR, one entry per CDR3 protein. The sample yields 3,500 to 5,000 distinct CDR3 sequences, 15% to 20% seen once. The antigens these receptors bind are not known. The sample was CD4+ T cells from blood, cultured in vitro. These TCRs come from a human donor who had recovered from COVID-19. CDR3s include the opening cysteine and the closing phenylalanine or tryptophan.

>TRBV21-1|TRBJ2-7
CASGGSPQVLAIGGWVGEQYF
>TRBV7-3|TRBJ2-6
CASSLERVGTGANVLTF
>TRBV18|TRBJ2-5
CASSPGKTQYF
>TRBV12-3/TRBV12-4|TRBJ1-6
CASSLTLNSPLHF
>TRBV7-9|TRBJ1-5
CASSPPGTGNQPQHF
>TRBV10-3|TRBJ2-7
CATHGGGAGGEQYF
>TRBV11-2|TRBJ1-2
CASSFRIQASGYTF
>TRBV20-1|TRBJ2-5
CSARASGGFQETQYF
>TRBV6-5|TRBJ2-3
CASSYSVQLSTDTQYF
>TRBV12-3/TRBV12-4|TRBJ2-2
CASSLSAPNTGELFF
>TRBV7-8|TRBJ2-7
CASSRQQEQYF
>TRBV5-6|TRBJ2-5
CASSFGGEETQYF
>TRBV6-1|TRBJ1-2
CASSRTAEFYLYGYTF
>TRBV21-1|TRBJ1-5
CASSAHKDQPQHF
>TRBV9|TRBJ1-1
CASSVVGGAGTEAFF
>TRBV2|TRBJ1-2
CASRDGANYGYTF
>TRBV20-1|TRBJ2-3
CSARGGTDTQYF
>TRBV19|TRBJ2-1
CASRDRSGNEQFF
>TRBV4-1|TRBJ2-3
CASSQDYGEHRTDTQYF
>TRBV7-9|TRBJ1-2
CASSLVGDRGHSGYTF